The next 32 T cell receptor beta chains were all read from a single sample in a study of shared clonotypes between healthy human individuals. Repertoires were generated with immunoSEQ multiplex PCR, while TCRdb's copy carries only in-frame clones and drops some. Of about 490,000 clones in the sample, 70% to 85% were seen once. Source material: PBMCs. The receptors were sampled from a woman in her forties in good health. Some clones in this sample may be carry-over from other donors' samples.

In its sample, this clone was seen a few times. The chain links TRBV18 to TRBJ2-5; either TRBD1 or TRBD2 may fit D (5 bases each). Trimming took off 3 bases at V and 4 bases at J, with 18 bases between the two ends. This CDR3 comprises 16 residues. Germline CDR1 and CDR2: KGHSH and LQKENI. In DNA form, the CDR3 reads TGTGCCAGCTCACCCTTTACCGCGGAGAGGGGAGAGACCCAGTACTTC. Translation gives CASSPFTAERGETQYF.

This clone was recorded a few times. The rearrangement uses TRBV18 and TRBJ1-2; 12 bases agree with TRBD1. Germline loops: CDR1 KGHSH, CDR2 LQKENI. V lost 4 bases, J lost 1 base, and 4 bases stayed unmatched. There are 16 residues in the CDR3. The CDR3 region is CASSRDRGRFNYGYTF. As DNA, the CDR3 is TGTGCCAGCTCACGGGACAGGGGGCGATTTAACTATGGCTACACCTTC.

This chain connects TRBV27 to TRBJ2-2, with TRBD1 identical over 10 bases. The CDR3 contains 15 residues. The germline V gene encodes CDR1 MNHEY and CDR2 SMNVEV (reference sequence). With 6 bases clipped from V and 4 bases from J, the junction kept 5 bases outside the gene matches. The CDR3: CASSARQGATGELFF. CDR3 coding DNA: TGTGCCAGCAGCGCCCGACAGGGGGCCACCGGGGAGCTGTTTTTT.

This chain connects TRBV27 to TRBJ2-1, with TRBD2 as a possible D gene (5 bases). V lost 3 bases and J 6 bases, leaving 6 bases between the germline ends. Germline values: CDR1 MNHEY, CDR2 SMNVEV (reference sequence). The CDR3 loop spans 12 amino acids. CDR3 DNA sequence: TGTGCCAGCAGTTTGGCGGGCAATGAGCAGTTCTTC. Its translation: CASSLAGNEQFF.

This rearrangement joins TRBV28 to TRBJ1-2; D gene ambiguous. The CDR3 sequence is 14 residues long. Germline loops: CDR1 MDHEN, CDR2 SYDVKM. The V gene lost 6 bases and the J gene lost 4 bases, with 15 bases spanning the gap. The CDR3 loop is CASRVLNSLYGYTF. In DNA, the CDR3 is TGTGCCAGCAGGGTACTAAACAGTCTCTATGGCTACACCTTC.

This clone was counted many times. This sequence joins TRBV21-1 and TRBJ2-3; the DNA was not used to check the table's D call, TRBD2. TRBV21-1 is classified as a pseudogene. This CDR3 region has 19 residues. In nucleotides, the CDR3 is TGTGCCAGCAGCAAGATCCGGGGACTAGCGGGAAAGAGCACAGATACGCAGTATTTT. Encoded protein: CASSKIRGLAGKSTDTQYF.

The V and J genes are TRBV6-1 and TRBJ2-3; 8 nucleotides match TRBD1. Germline V gives CDR1 MNHNS, CDR2 SASEGT. V dropped 6 bases and J dropped 5; count of bases not matched to a gene: 7. There are 14 residues in the CDR3. The CDR3 here is CASSRGLGVDTQYF. The CDR3, as DNA: TGTGCCAGCAGCAGGGGGCTGGGCGTAGATACGCAGTATTTT.

The chain uses TRBV4-2 and TRBJ2-7, with D tentatively TRBD2 (5 bases). This CDR3 contains 16 residues. CDR1 LGHNA and CDR2 YNFKEQ come from the germline V gene. V lost 5 bases and J 2 bases, leaving 19 bases between the germline ends. The CDR3 DNA reads TGTGCCAGCAGCTTGGAAAGGACTGTAGAAGCCTACGAGCAGTACTTC. It codes for CASSLERTVEAYEQYF.

The rearrangement uses TRBV19 and TRBJ2-1; 8 positions agree with TRBD2. Unmatched junction bases numbered 12, after V lost 2 bases and J lost 6 bases. The CDR3 length is 17 residues. The V gene's germline CDR1 is LNHDA and CDR2 SQIVND (reference sequence). CDR3 nucleotides: TGTGCCAGTAGTATAACGGGCGGGCTAGCGGGCGTCAATGAGCAGTTCTTC. Residues: CASSITGGLAGVNEQFF. Full variable domain (rest looked up from reference TRBV19 and TRBJ2-1): DGGITQSPKYLFRKEGQNVTLSCEQNLNHDAMYWYRQDPGQGLRLIYYSQIVNDFQKGDIAEGYSVSREKKESFPLTVTSAQKNPTAFYLCASSITGGLAGVNEQFFGPGTRLTVL.

For the CDR3, the DNA is TGCGCCAGCAGCCAAGAGGTCTTCCACACCGGGGAGCTGTTTTTT. This encodes CASSQEVFHTGELFF. J is TRBJ2-2 and V is TRBV4-3, with D hard to call. The length of the CDR3 is 15 residues. The germline CDR1 and CDR2 sequences are LGHNA and YSLEER. V was trimmed by 0 bases and J by 3 bases, leaving 8 bases between them.

The V gene is TRBV4-3, the J gene TRBJ2-1; 7 positions match TRBD1. The V segment lost 1 base and the J segment 4 bases; nucleotides outside the gene matches: 4. Germline V CDR1 and CDR2: LGHNA, YSLEER. This CDR3 is 15 amino acids long. CDR3 region: CASSQGGTAYNEQFF. CDR3 nucleotide sequence: TGCGCCAGCAGCCAAGGAGGGACAGCTTACAATGAGCAGTTCTTC.

The chain recombines TRBV25-1 with TRBJ2-1; D possibly corresponds to TRBD2 (6 bases). V was pared by 2 bases and J by 1 base, with 9 bases between. The CDR3 runs to 15 residues. Germline lookup yields CDR1 MGHDK and CDR2 SYGVNS. CDR3 protein: CASSEGGSSYNEQFF. DNA of the CDR3: TGTGCCAGCAGTGAAGGGGGGAGTTCCTACAATGAGCAGTTCTTC. Full variable domain (missing parts from reference TRBV25-1 and TRBJ2-1): EADIYQTPRYLVIGTGKKITLECSQTMGHDKMYWYQQDPGMELHLIHYSYGVNSTEKGDLSSESTVSRIRTEHFPLTLESARPSHTSQYLCASSEGGSSYNEQFFGPGTRLTVL.

In this sample, this clone turned up once. Other nucleotide sequences from this sample produce the same CDR3. The rearrangement uses TRBV19 and TRBJ2-7, with TRBD2 as a possible D gene (6 bases). Trimming pared 3 bases from V and 3 bases from J, leaving 9 bases between. Germline V gives CDR1 LNHDA, CDR2 SQIVND (reference sequence). This CDR3 contains 13 residues. The CDR3 loop reads CASSIGRGYEQYF. The CDR3 DNA follows: TGTGCCAGTAGTATTGGGCGGGGCTACGAGCAGTACTTC.

The chain couples TRBV5-1 to TRBJ1-1; TRBD1 matches 8 bases. Trimming took 2 bases from V and 6 from J; bases not matched to a gene: 6. This CDR3 spans 14 amino acids. Per germline, CDR1 SGHRS and CDR2 YFSETQ. In DNA, the CDR3 is TGCGCCAGCAGCTTCGCAGGGGGCGAATCTGAAGCTTTCTTT. Protein: CASSFAGGESEAFF.

As to this clone: This could be a read error, since a much larger clone is one nucleotide away. This chain connects TRBV5-1 to TRBJ2-5; unclear D gene. CDR1 is SGHRS, CDR2 YFSETQ, per germline. This CDR3 is built from 13 residues. The CDR3 sequence is CASGLAPLETQYF. Here the CDR3 DNA reads TGCGCCAGCGGCTTGGCCCCCCTGGAGACCCAGTACTTC.

This clone was found once. The chain combines TRBV7-9 with TRBJ2-7, with a weak D call TRBD1 (5 bases). Trimming pared 5 bases from V and 2 bases from J, leaving 7 bases between. Germline values: CDR1 SEHNR, CDR2 FQNEAQ (reference sequence). The CDR3 covers 12 residues. Here the CDR3 DNA reads TGTGCCAGCAGCCTCAGGGCCTACGAGCAGTACTTC. The encoded protein is CASSLRAYEQYF.

The chain recombines TRBV5-6 with TRBJ2-3; TRBD1 agrees at 7 bases. This CDR3 has 16 residues. Germline assignment: CDR1 SGHDT and CDR2 YYEEEE. With V trimmed by 6 bases and J by 0 bases, 10 bases remained unmatched. The CDR3 nucleotides read TGTGCCAGCAAAGACCGGGACAGAGATAGCACAGATACGCAGTATTTT. This translates into CASKDRDRDSTDTQYF.

This chain joins TRBV28 and TRBJ1-4; no definite D call. Germline lookup yields CDR1 MDHEN and CDR2 SYDVKM. V lost 10 bases and J 3 bases, leaving 9 bases between the germline ends. CDR3 size: 12 residues. This CDR3 reads CATHRSNEKLFF. For the CDR3, the DNA is TGTGCCACCCACCGTTCTAATGAAAAACTGTTTTTT.

The chain has TRBV6-6 and TRBJ2-5, with 8 bases aligning to TRBD2. V gave up 5 bases and J gave up 5 bases; unmatched junction bases: 7. Germline values: CDR1 MNHNY, CDR2 SVGAGI (reference sequence). The CDR3 is 14 residues long. CDR3 sequence reads: CASSPGGSMETQYF. The CDR3 DNA reads as TGTGCCAGCAGTCCGGGGGGGAGTATGGAGACCCAGTACTTC.

This clone has more than one count but fewer than ten. One end of the junction is discordant with germline, which a read error may explain. The V and J genes are TRBV9 and TRBJ1-3, with D uncertain. Per germline, CDR1 SGDLS and CDR2 YYNGEE. This CDR3 has 15 residues. The CDR3 coding sequence is TGTGCCAGCGGCGTAGACCAACTCTCTGGAAACACCATATATTTT. This translates into CASGVDQLSGNTIYF.

This clone occurred once. CDR3 coding DNA: TGTGCCAGCAGCTTAGTTGCTAGCGCAGGAAACATTCAGTACTTC. Amino acids: CASSLVASAGNIQYF. This sequence joins TRBV7-2 and TRBJ2-4; possible D gene TRBD2, 6 bases. Per the germline V gene, CDR1 is SGHTA and CDR2 is FQGNSA. V was shortened by 1 base and J by 6 bases, with 13 bases between the two germline ends. This CDR3 has 15 amino acids.

A single count supports this clone. The chain is built from TRBV14 and TRBJ2-3; 9 bases map to TRBD2. The V and J ends lost 4 bases and 1 base, in that order; junction bases with no gene match: 6. This CDR3 has 16 amino acids. The germline V gene has CDR1 SGHDN and CDR2 FVKESK. The CDR3 sequence: CASSPGLARRTDTQYF. For the CDR3, the DNA is TGTGCCAGCAGCCCCGGACTAGCGAGACGCACAGATACGCAGTATTTT.

This clone was seen a single time. In DNA form, the CDR3 reads TGTGCCTGGGGGATAGGGGGTATCTATGGCTACACCTTC. As protein: CAWGIGGIYGYTF. The rearrangement joins TRBV30 to TRBJ1-2, with D maybe TRBD1 (6 bases). V was cut by 5 bases and J by 4 bases, with 14 bases left in between. CDR1 and CDR2 from the germline V gene are GTSNPN and SVGIG (reference sequence). The CDR3 consists of 13 residues.

CDR3 in amino acids: CASSFSGGDAYNEQFF. The CDR3 DNA reads TGTGCCAGCAGCTTTTCCGGGGGAGACGCCTACAATGAGCAGTTCTTC. The rearrangement joins TRBV13 to TRBJ2-1, with TRBD2 as a possible D gene (6 bases). CDR1 is PRHDT and CDR2 is FYEKMQ in the germline V gene (reference sequence). This CDR3 is built from 16 residues. Trimming cost V 3 bases and J 2 bases, with 14 bases left between them.

This clone was counted once. For the CDR3, the DNA is TGTGCCAGCAGTGCCCCGGGTAGGGGGACTAGCAATCAGCCCCAGCATTTT. Protein: CASSAPGRGTSNQPQHF. V and J are TRBV2 and TRBJ1-5; tentatively, D is TRBD1 (6 bases). Germline lookup yields CDR1 SNHLY and CDR2 FYNNEI. The CDR3 length is 17 residues. V was pared by 4 bases and J by 0 bases, with 16 bases between.

This rearrangement joins TRBV19 to TRBJ1-5; 9 positions match TRBD1. With 5 bases clipped from V and 5 bases from J, the junction kept 4 bases outside the gene matches. Per the germline V gene, CDR1 is LNHDA and CDR2 is SQIVND (reference sequence). This CDR3 spans 14 amino acids. The CDR3, as DNA: TGTGCCAGTAGTTGGGACAGGGTTGATCAGCCCCAGCATTTT. This codes for CASSWDRVDQPQHF.

The V gene is TRBV28, the J gene TRBJ1-1; D is unclear. The CDR3 has 12 amino acids. Trimming shortened V by 10 bases and J by 1 base, and 10 bases separated the two germline ends. CDR1 and CDR2 from the germline V gene are MDHEN and SYDVKM. DNA of the CDR3: TGTGCCACCGTCCCCTGGAACACTGAAGCTTTCTTT. Amino acid sequence: CATVPWNTEAFF. The full variable domain, completed using reference TRBV28 and TRBJ1-1, is DVKVTQSSRYLVKRTGEKVFLECVQDMDHENMFWYRQDPGLGLRLIYFSYDVKMKEKGDIPEGYSVSREKKERFSLILESASTNQTSMYLCATVPWNTEAFFGQGTRLTVV.

This rearrangement joins TRBV11-2 to TRBJ2-1, with 10 bases that match TRBD2. The CDR3 runs to 15 residues. J lost 2 bases, V lost 5 bases, and 3 bases had no gene match. Per germline, CDR1 SGHAT and CDR2 FQNNGV. The CDR3 region has the DNA TGTGCCAGCAGCCGGACTAGCGGAACCTACAATGAGCAGTTCTTC. This encodes CASSRTSGTYNEQFF.

This chain joins TRBV7-9 and TRBJ2-3; 11 nucleotides match TRBD2. This CDR3 is built from 16 residues. The V gene's germline CDR1 is SEHNR and CDR2 FQNEAQ (reference sequence). With 6 bases clipped from V and 6 bases from J, the junction kept 11 bases outside the gene matches. CDR3 protein: CASRQLSGRAADTQYF. Written as DNA, the CDR3 is TGTGCCAGCAGACAACTTAGCGGGAGGGCAGCGGATACGCAGTATTTT.

This clone was seen just once. J is TRBJ2-7 and V is TRBV6-6; 7 nucleotides line up with TRBD2. The CDR3 contains 13 residues. V lost 0 bases to trimming and J lost 10 bases; unmatched junction nucleotides: 6. The germline V gene encodes CDR1 MNHNY and CDR2 SVGAGI (reference sequence). The CDR3, as DNA: TGTGCCAGCAGTTACTCGGGCCCGGGGGGACAGTACTTC. Translation: CASSYSGPGGQYF.

V and J are TRBV6-1 and TRBJ1-2; a weak D match, TRBD1 (5 bases). CDR1 and CDR2 from the germline V gene are MNHNS and SASEGT. The CDR3 is 12 amino acids. V shed 6 bases and J shed 8 bases, with 13 bases lying between them. CDR3 nucleotides: TGTGCCAGCAGCTTGTTATGGACAGGCTACACCTTC. Protein product: CASSLLWTGYTF.

The chain joins TRBV27 to TRBJ2-2; D might be TRBD1 (6 bases). The CDR3 totals 14 residues. V shed 6 bases and J shed 3 bases, with 11 bases lying between them. CDR1 is MNHEY, CDR2 SMNVEV, per germline (reference sequence). CDR3 amino acids: CASSHRVDTGELFF. The DNA for the CDR3 is TGTGCCAGCAGCCACAGGGTGGACACCGGGGAGCTGTTTTTT.